The 21 T cell receptor beta chains reported below all come from one sample, sequenced in a study of OX40 agonist ivuxolimab in advanced cancers. TCRdb's table, derived via immunoSEQ multiplex PCR, lists solely in-frame clones and lacks some. This table holds tens of thousands of clones, 84% found once. The sample in question was CD4+ or CD8+ T cells sorted from blood, obtained in a trial of the OX40 agonist ivuxolimab. Source of these receptors: an adult with an advanced solid tumor such as melanoma, head and neck, liver or kidney cancer.

V is TRBV7-2 and J is TRBJ1-5; perhaps TRBD1 as D (5 bases). V was clipped by 5 bases and J by 0 bases, with 8 bases between them. This CDR3 spans 14 amino acids. Germline CDR1 and CDR2: SGHTA and FQGNSA. Written as DNA, the CDR3 is TGTGCCAGCAGCGTGGACATTAGCAATCAGCCCCAGCATTTT. This translates into CASSVDISNQPQHF.

The gene calls are TRBV7-9 and TRBJ2-3; D may be TRBD2 (6 bases). The CDR3 length is 14 residues. The germline V and J ends were trimmed by 7 bases and 4 bases, with 15 bases remaining between them. Looked up from germline, CDR1 is SEHNR and CDR2 is FQNEAQ (reference sequence). The CDR3 is CASTSEGWADTQYF. The DNA for the CDR3 is TGTGCCAGCACCTCGGAGGGTTGGGCAGATACGCAGTATTTT.

This chain connects TRBV28 to TRBJ2-1, with 12 bases that match TRBD2. Germline lookup yields CDR1 MDHEN and CDR2 SYDVKM. The V gene end was trimmed by 5 bases and the J gene end by 2 bases; junction bases not matched to a gene: 10. There are 18 residues in the CDR3. In DNA form, the CDR3 reads TGTGCCAGCAGTGTGGGACTAGCGGGTCTCTACACCTACAATGAGCAGTTCTTC. It codes for CASSVGLAGLYTYNEQFF.

As concerns this clone: At one boundary the junction diverges from the germline segment, which might be a read error. The CDR3 DNA reads TGTGCCGGCAGTCGACAGGGGACCAACACTGAAGCTTTCTTT. It specifies CAGSRQGTNTEAFF. The gene calls are TRBV2 and TRBJ1-1; the match to TRBD1 covers 8 bases. Looked up from germline, CDR1 is SNHLY and CDR2 is FYNNEI. This CDR3 region has 14 residues. The complete variable domain, with remaining parts taken from reference TRBV2 and TRBJ1-1, reads EPEVTQTPSHQVTQMGQEVILRCVPISNHLYFYWYRQILGQKVEFLVSFYNNEISEKSEIFDDQFSVERPDGSNFTLKIRSTKLEDSAMYFCAGSRQGTNTEAFFGQGTRLTVV.

The chain carries TRBV30 and TRBJ1-1; D remains ambiguous. Trimming took 4 bases from V and 5 from J, leaving 17 bases between them. The CDR3 is made up of 14 amino acids. Germline assignment: CDR1 GTSNPN and CDR2 SVGIG (reference sequence). CDR3: CAWNLGLGGTEAFF. The CDR3 DNA reads TGTGCCTGGAACCTAGGATTGGGTGGAACTGAAGCTTTCTTT.

The CDR3 sequence: CSVDGPGLAARSSYNEQFF. The CDR3 DNA sequence: TGCAGCGTTGACGGTCCGGGACTAGCGGCAAGGAGCTCCTACAATGAGCAGTTCTTC. The chain recombines TRBV29-1 with TRBJ2-1; 11 bases are shared with TRBD2. This CDR3 is built from 19 residues. V dropped 3 bases and J dropped 0; count of bases not matched to a gene: 13. The germline V gene has CDR1 SQVTM and CDR2 ANQGSEA.

The CDR3 region has the DNA TGTGCCAGCAGCGCGAGGGTTAGCGGGAGGCCGGGTTACAATGAGCAGTTCTTC. Its protein is CASSARVSGRPGYNEQFF. V usage is TRBV9 and J usage is TRBJ2-1; 10 bases match TRBD2. With 3 bases clipped from V and 4 bases from J, the junction kept 13 bases outside the gene matches. Germline CDR1 and CDR2: SGDLS and YYNGEE. This CDR3 is 18 amino acids long.

The chain carries TRBV7-6 and TRBJ2-2; D is ambiguous. Germline lookup yields CDR1 SGHVS and CDR2 FNYEAQ. The CDR3 sequence is 13 residues long. The V gene lost 2 bases and the J gene lost 1 base, with 2 bases spanning the gap. Written as DNA, the CDR3 is TGTGCCAGCAGCTTACTGAACACCGGGGAGCTGTTTTTT. It codes for CASSLLNTGELFF.

The gene calls are TRBV9 and TRBJ2-7; a possible D gene is TRBD1 (6 bases). Trimming left V 2 bases short and J 0 bases short, with 9 bases between. The CDR3 is 14 amino acids. The germline CDR1 and CDR2 sequences are SGDLS and YYNGEE. The DNA for the CDR3 is TGTGCCAGCAGCGTTAGGGGGAACTCCTACGAGCAGTACTTC. The encoded protein is CASSVRGNSYEQYF.

The chain is built from TRBV6-1 and TRBJ2-5; 11 bases are a match to TRBD2. Germline V lookup: CDR1 MNHNS, CDR2 SASEGT. The CDR3 is made up of 14 amino acids. J gave up 5 bases and V 6 bases, and 5 bases lay outside the gene matches. The CDR3 nucleotides are TGTGCCAGCAGGGCTAGCGGGGGGCCGGAGACCCAGTACTTC. Its translation: CASRASGGPETQYF.

This clone appeared a single time. This sequence joins TRBV5-1 and TRBJ2-2; D may be TRBD2 (5 bases). The CDR3 is 14 residues long. The germline V gene has CDR1 SGHRS and CDR2 YFSETQ. V shed 4 bases and J shed 1 base, with 8 bases lying between them. The CDR3 DNA reads TGCGCCAGCAGCCCGGGATTGAACACCGGGGAGCTGTTTTTT. As protein: CASSPGLNTGELFF.

The rearrangement links TRBV19 to TRBJ2-7; perhaps TRBD1 as D (5 bases). Trimming left V 5 bases short and J 4 bases short, with 12 bases between. The CDR3 sequence is 13 residues long. Looked up from germline, CDR1 is LNHDA and CDR2 is SQIVND (reference sequence). The CDR3 nucleotides read TGTGCCAGTAGTCAGGGCTTACCATACGAGCAGTACTTC. It codes for CASSQGLPYEQYF.

The chain is built from TRBV19 and TRBJ1-2, with 8 nucleotides matching TRBD1. Per germline, CDR1 LNHDA and CDR2 SQIVND (reference sequence). This CDR3 spans 16 amino acids. V shed 4 bases and J 3 bases; nucleotides not matched to a gene: 10. The CDR3 coding sequence is TGTGCCAGTAGTACCCAGGGGGCGAATATGGACTATGGCTACACCTTC. This translates into CASSTQGANMDYGYTF.

In DNA form, the CDR3 reads TGTGCCATCAGTGGGACAGGGGGGTATGGCTACACCTTC. This sequence encodes CAISGTGGYGYTF. The chain has TRBV10-3 and TRBJ1-2; 10 nucleotides match TRBD1. V dropped 4 bases and J dropped 5; count of bases not matched to a gene: 1. CDR1 is ENHRY and CDR2 is SYGVKD in the germline V gene. The CDR3 spans 13 residues.

The chain links TRBV2 to TRBJ2-1, with D uncertain. Germline V gene sequence: CDR1 SNHLY, CDR2 FYNNEI. The CDR3 covers 13 residues. V was pared by 0 bases and J by 7 bases, with 7 bases between. In DNA form, the CDR3 reads TGTGCCAGCAGTGAAGCGAATACGAATGAGCAGTTCTTC. Its protein product is CASSEANTNEQFF.

This clone was seen once. The V and J genes are TRBV29-1 and TRBJ1-2, with a weak D call TRBD1 (6 bases). CDR3 size: 13 residues. V lost 1 base and J lost 7, with 13 bases in between. Germline V gene data show CDR1 as SQVTM and CDR2 as ANQGSEA. DNA of the CDR3: TGCAGCGTTGAAGTTCAGGGGAAGGGTGGCTACACCTTC. Translated: CSVEVQGKGGYTF.

The rearrangement links TRBV2 to TRBJ2-2, with D possibly being TRBD2 (5 bases). V lost 5 bases and J lost 5, with 9 bases in between. This CDR3 comprises 13 residues. The germline gives CDR1 SNHLY, CDR2 FYNNEI. CDR3 in amino acids: CASSLRGTGELFF. The DNA for the CDR3 is TGTGCCAGCAGTCTCCGCGGGACCGGGGAGCTGTTTTTT. The full variable domain, with the rest looked up from reference TRBV2 and TRBJ2-2, is EPEVTQTPSHQVTQMGQEVILRCVPISNHLYFYWYRQILGQKVEFLVSFYNNEISEKSEIFDDQFSVERPDGSNFTLKIRSTKLEDSAMYFCASSLRGTGELFFGEGSRLTVL.

The chain carries TRBV27 and TRBJ2-7; 11 nucleotides align to TRBD1. The germline V gene has CDR1 MNHEY and CDR2 SMNVEV (reference sequence). Trimming removed 4 bases from V and 3 bases from J; junction bases left unmatched: 5. The CDR3 contains 15 residues. CDR3: CASSSPGQGVYEQYF. Written as DNA, the CDR3 is TGTGCCAGCAGTTCCCCGGGACAGGGGGTCTACGAGCAGTACTTC.

The chain recombines TRBV5-5 with TRBJ2-7; 11 bases fit TRBD1. This CDR3 contains 14 residues. Germline V lookup: CDR1 SGHKS, CDR2 YYEKEE (reference sequence). V lost 4 bases, J lost 5 bases, and 5 bases stayed unmatched. Written as DNA, the CDR3 is TGTGCCAGCAGCAAGGACAGGGGGCGCAACGAGCAGTACTTC. As protein: CASSKDRGRNEQYF.

This clone has a single count. V gene TRBV10-3 combines with J gene TRBJ2-5, with no clear D. The length of the CDR3 is 12 residues. Germline V lookup: CDR1 ENHRY, CDR2 SYGVKD. Between the trimmed V and J ends, which lost 3 bases and 3 bases, there was a span of 5 bases. The CDR3 reads CAISDSKETQYF. The CDR3, as DNA: TGTGCCATCAGTGACTCAAAAGAGACCCAGTACTTC.

The chain couples TRBV19 to TRBJ1-5; D is unclear. The CDR3 is 15 residues long. The V gene's germline CDR1 is LNHDA and CDR2 SQIVND (reference sequence). The V and J ends lost 3 bases and 4 bases respectively, with 13 bases between them. The CDR3 nucleotides are TGTGCCAGTAGTATTCCGAGGGCATATAATCAGCCCCAGCATTTT. Amino acids: CASSIPRAYNQPQHF. Full variable domain (rest looked up from reference TRBV19 and TRBJ1-5): DGGITQSPKYLFRKEGQNVTLSCEQNLNHDAMYWYRQDPGQGLRLIYYSQIVNDFQKGDIAEGYSVSREKKESFPLTVTSAQKNPTAFYLCASSIPRAYNQPQHFGDGTRLSIL.